This T cell receptor beta chain was observed in a study of blood T cells in healthy people across ages. Combining a sample-barcoded 5' primer with a J-beta primer mix, a second PCR ran for roughly 7 to 12 cycles. Each cDNA molecule received a tag from a template-switch adaptor that had 12 random nucleotides. TCRdb redid the calling of the 5' RACE reads with MiXCR, one entry per CDR3 protein. The sample has about 1.5 million distinct CDR3 sequences, about 43% seen once. As for this clonotype: Its target is not known.

Findings of the study overall: More naive CD4+ cells and higher diversity marked long-lived donors relative to aged donors. TCR beta diversity tracked closely with naive T cell percentage. Lack of knowledge of donor CMV status possibly confounded expanded clonotype changes.

From germline, CDR1 is SQVTM and CDR2 ANQGSEA. This CDR3 spans 13 amino acids. V dropped 4 bases and J dropped 7; count of bases not matched to a gene: 6. The rearrangement links TRBV29-1 to TRBJ2-1; 8 bases match TRBD2. The sample consisted of blood. This sequence was found in a woman aged 18-29 years in good health. CDR3 nucleotides: TGCAGCGTTGCCGGGGGGGCCAGAAATGAGCAGTTCTTC. It is translated as CSVAGGARNEQFF.